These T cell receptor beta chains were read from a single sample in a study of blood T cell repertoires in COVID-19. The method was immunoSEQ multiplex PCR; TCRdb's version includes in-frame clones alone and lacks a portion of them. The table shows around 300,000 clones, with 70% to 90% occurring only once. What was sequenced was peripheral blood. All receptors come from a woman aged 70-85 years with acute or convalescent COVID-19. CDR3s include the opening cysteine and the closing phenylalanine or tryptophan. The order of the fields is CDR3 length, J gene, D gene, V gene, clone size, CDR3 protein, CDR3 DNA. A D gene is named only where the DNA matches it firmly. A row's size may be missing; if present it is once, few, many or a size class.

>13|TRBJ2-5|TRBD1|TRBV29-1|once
CSVRDRAQETQYF
TGCAGCGTCCGGGACAGGGCACAAGAGACCCAGTACTTC
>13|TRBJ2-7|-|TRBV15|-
CATGRQASYEQYF
TGTGCCACGGGCCGCCAGGCGTCCTACGAGCAGTACTTC
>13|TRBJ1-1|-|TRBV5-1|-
CASKILEGTEAFF
TGCGCCAGCAAAATTCTGGAGGGAACTGAAGCTTTCTTT
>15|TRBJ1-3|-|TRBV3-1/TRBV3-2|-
CASSHGRGSGNTIYF
TGTGCCAGCAGTCACGGACGGGGCTCTGGAAACACCATATATTTT
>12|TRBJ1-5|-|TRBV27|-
CASSFNNQPQHF
TGTGCCAGCAGTTTCAACAATCAGCCCCAGCATTTT
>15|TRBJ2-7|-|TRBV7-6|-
CASTVGDNLASVQYF
TGTGCCAGCACCGTTGGGGACAACCTCGCGTCCGTGCAGTACTTC
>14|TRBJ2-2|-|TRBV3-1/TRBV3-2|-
CASSQVGWRGELFF
TGTGCCAGCAGCCAAGTCGGGTGGCGCGGGGAGCTGTTTTTT
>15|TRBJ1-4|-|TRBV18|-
CASSPPNLGYEKLFF
TGTGCCAGCTCACCACCGAACCTAGGTTATGAAAAACTGTTTTTT
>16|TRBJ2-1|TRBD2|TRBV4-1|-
CASSQRSSGGAYEQFF
TGCGCCAGCAGCCAACGGTCTAGCGGGGGGGCCTATGAGCAGTTCTTC
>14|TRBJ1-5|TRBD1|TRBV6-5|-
CASRTGVGVQPQHF
TGTGCCAGCCGGACAGGGGTGGGCGTCCAGCCCCAGCATTTT
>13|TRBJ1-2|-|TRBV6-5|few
CASTSLGPYGYTF
TGTGCCAGCACAAGTCTGGGGCCCTATGGCTACACCTTC
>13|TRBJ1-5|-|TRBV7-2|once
CASSTQSNQPQHF
TGTGCCAGCAGCACCCAGTCGAATCAGCCCCAGCATTTT
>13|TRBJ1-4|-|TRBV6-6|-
CASKREWNEKLFF
TGTGCCAGCAAACGGGAGTGGAATGAAAAACTGTTTTTT
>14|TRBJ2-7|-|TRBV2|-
CASRGTFSSYEQYF
TGTGCCAGCCGCGGGACCTTTAGCTCCTACGAGCAGTACTTC
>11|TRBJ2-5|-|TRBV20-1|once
CSARLRETQYF
TGCAGTGCTAGGTTACGGGAGACCCAGTACTTC
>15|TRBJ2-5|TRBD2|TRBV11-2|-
CASSLGTSAQETQYF
TGTGCCAGCAGCCTCGGGACTAGCGCGCAAGAGACCCAGTACTTC
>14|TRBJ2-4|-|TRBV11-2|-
CASSSWGRLNIQYF
TGTGCCAGCAGCTCCTGGGGGCGGTTAAACATTCAGTACTTC
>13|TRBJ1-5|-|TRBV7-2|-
CASSPRGGQPQHF
TGTGCCAGCAGCCCTCGGGGGGGTCAGCCCCAGCATTTT
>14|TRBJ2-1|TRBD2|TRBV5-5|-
CASSFGSGGYEQFF
TGTGCCAGCAGCTTTGGTAGCGGGGGGTATGAGCAGTTCTTC
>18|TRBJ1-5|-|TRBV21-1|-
CASSTRSFVKHCNQPQHF
TGTGCCAGCAGCACCCGGTCCTTTGTGAAGCACTGCAATCAGCCCCAGCATTTT
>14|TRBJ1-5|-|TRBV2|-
CASSDRVVNQPQHF
TGTGCCAGCAGTGACAGGGTCGTCAATCAGCCCCAGCATTTT
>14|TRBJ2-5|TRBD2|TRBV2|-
CASKLAGGEETQYF
TGTGCCAGCAAACTAGCGGGGGGCGAGGAGACCCAGTACTTC
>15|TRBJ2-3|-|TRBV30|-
CAWSVRGSRTDTQYF
TGTGCCTGGAGTGTACGGGGGTCCCGCACAGATACGCAGTATTTT
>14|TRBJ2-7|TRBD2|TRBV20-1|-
CSASPRTSPYEQYF
TGCAGTGCTAGTCCGCGGACTAGCCCCTACGAGCAGTACTTC
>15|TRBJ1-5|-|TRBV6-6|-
CASSPTRGVGQPQHF
TGTGCCAGCAGTCCGACCAGGGGCGTGGGTCAGCCCCAGCATTTT
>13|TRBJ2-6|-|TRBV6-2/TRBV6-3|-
CASSRAGANVLTF
TGTGCCAGCAGTCGCGCGGGGGCCAACGTCCTGACTTTC
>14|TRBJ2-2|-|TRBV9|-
CASSVGHNTGELFF
TGTGCCAGCAGCGTAGGACACAACACCGGGGAGCTGTTTTTT
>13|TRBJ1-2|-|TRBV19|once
CASSVGQSYGYTF
TGTGCCAGTAGTGTAGGACAGAGCTATGGCTACACCTTC
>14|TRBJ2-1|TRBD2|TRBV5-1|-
CASGAGTSGGTQFF
TGCGCCAGCGGCGCTGGGACTAGCGGGGGGACGCAGTTCTTC
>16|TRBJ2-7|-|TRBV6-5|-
CASSYSAPGTSYEQYF
TGTGCCAGCAGTTACTCGGCCCCGGGGACATCCTACGAGCAGTACTTC
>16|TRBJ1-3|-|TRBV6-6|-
CASGFRWGDSGNTIYF
TGTGCCAGCGGCTTTAGGTGGGGGGATAGTGGAAACACCATATATTTT
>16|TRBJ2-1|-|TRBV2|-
CASRGRPSSPYNEQFF
TGTGCCAGCAGGGGCCGACCGTCAAGCCCCTACAATGAGCAGTTCTTC
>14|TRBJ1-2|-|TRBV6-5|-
CASSPTGGNYGYTF
TGTGCCAGCAGTCCCACCGGGGGTAACTATGGCTACACCTTC
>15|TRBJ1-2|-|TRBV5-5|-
CASTLIRTGISGYTF
TGTGCCAGCACCTTAATCAGAACAGGGATAAGTGGCTACACCTTC
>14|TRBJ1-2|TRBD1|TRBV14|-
CASSRSRDSYGYTF
TGTGCCAGCAGCCGCTCCCGGGACAGCTATGGCTACACCTTC
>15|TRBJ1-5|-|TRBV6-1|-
CASSEEEGSWEAQHF
TGTGCCAGCAGTGAAGAGGAAGGGTCTTGGGAGGCCCAGCATTTT
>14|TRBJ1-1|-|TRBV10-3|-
CAIRLQAKNTEAFF
TGTGCCATCAGGCTGCAGGCGAAGAACACTGAAGCTTTCTTT
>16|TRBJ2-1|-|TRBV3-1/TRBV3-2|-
CASSHYSPLSPNEQFF
TGTGCCAGCAGCCATTATTCGCCATTGAGTCCCAATGAGCAGTTCTTC
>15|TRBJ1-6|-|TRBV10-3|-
CAISAGVDYNSPLHF
TGTGCCATCAGTGCGGGGGTTGACTATAATTCACCCCTCCACTTT
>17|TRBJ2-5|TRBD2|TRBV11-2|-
CASSLGLAGGPGETQYF
TGTGCCAGCAGCTTAGGCTTAGCGGGGGGGCCCGGGGAGACCCAGTACTTC